Below, one T cell receptor (beta chain) is given with its context. Its target is unknown. The data are from a study of cytomegalovirus exposure and HLA in healthy donors. Study-level background: The same platform was used for the 130 or so validation repertoires as for the approximately 610 first-cohort repertoires, as reported in a later analysis. General study results and limits: It was found in a later analysis that first-cohort TCR clusters tended to co-occur in the 90 to 150 validation repertoires. Three of the chains that were CMV-associated were confirmed in vitro to be specific for CMV antigens. TCR beta chains numbering more than 150 were designated cytomegalovirus-associated.

Sequencing used immunoSEQ multiplex PCR; TCRdb keeps in-frame clones, though not all of them. The sample includes 45,000 to 65,000 clones, 93% of them seen just once. Germline-derived CDR1 and CDR2 are MNHEY and SMNVEV (reference sequence). V was pared by 6 bases and J by 5 bases, with 7 bases of the junction left unmatched. The CDR3 spans 16 residues. The TCR comes from a woman between 18 and 30 years old in good health and CMV-seropositive. The chain carries TRBV27 and TRBJ1-6; TRBD1 aligns across 10 bases. Source material: PBMCs. In DNA form, the CDR3 reads TGTGCCAGCAGCCAGACAGGGGGCTTCCATAATTCACCCCTCCACTTT. Its translation: CASSQTGGFHNSPLHF.